The rows below give T cell receptor beta chains drawn from one sample of a study of type 1 regulatory T cells. MiXCR, run by TCRdb on the reads, gives a single entry per CDR3 protein. The table shows tens of thousands of distinct CDR3 sequences, with around 62% occurring only once. For these receptors, no antigen is known. Sequencing input: cultured non-Tr1 T cells, either the whole culture or a sorted T cell fraction (not recorded which). These receptors all come from a human donor in good health. CDR3s include the opening cysteine and the closing phenylalanine or tryptophan. A D gene is named only where the DNA matches it firmly. Size is omitted from some rows. Given values are once, few, many or a class for expanded clones.

CDR3 length: 13
clone size: NA
V gene: TRBV7-2
D gene: NA
J gene: TRBJ1-5
CDR3 DNA: TGTGCCAGCAGCTTGTCTGGGAATCAGCCCCAGCATTTT
CDR3 protein: CASSLSGNQPQHF

CDR3 length: 15
clone size: NA
V gene: TRBV11-2
D gene: NA
J gene: TRBJ2-7
CDR3 DNA: TGTGCCAGCAGCTCACGGACTATATTCTCCTACGAGCAGTACTTC
CDR3 protein: CASSSRTIFSYEQYF

CDR3 length: 13
clone size: NA
V gene: TRBV19
D gene: NA
J gene: TRBJ1-1
CDR3 DNA: TGTGCCAGTAGTAGTCAGCAGAACACTGAAGCTTTCTTT
CDR3 protein: CASSSQQNTEAFF

CDR3 length: 14
clone size: NA
V gene: TRBV6-5
D gene: TRBD1
J gene: TRBJ2-1
CDR3 DNA: TGTGCCAGCAGTCGGACAGGGGGCAGGGATGAGCAGTTCTTC
CDR3 protein: CASSRTGGRDEQFF

CDR3 length: 15
clone size: NA
V gene: TRBV9
D gene: NA
J gene: TRBJ2-2
CDR3 DNA: TGTGCCAGCAGCGTAGGGTGGGCCGTGGCCGGGGAGCTGTTTTTT
CDR3 protein: CASSVGWAVAGELFF

CDR3 length: 16
clone size: NA
V gene: TRBV10-3
D gene: NA
J gene: TRBJ1-1
CDR3 DNA: TGTGCCATCAGTGAGCTAAGACAGCAGATGAACACTGAAGCTTTCTTT
CDR3 protein: CAISELRQQMNTEAFF

CDR3 length: 15
clone size: NA
V gene: TRBV20-1
D gene: TRBD2
J gene: TRBJ2-3
CDR3 DNA: TGCAGTGCTAGTGGCAGCGGGGCGTTCACAGATACGCAGTATTTT
CDR3 protein: CSASGSGAFTDTQYF

CDR3 length: 14
clone size: NA
V gene: TRBV2
D gene: NA
J gene: TRBJ1-5
CDR3 DNA: TGTGCCAGCAGTGAAGCCAAGGGGAGTCAGCCCCAGCATTTT
CDR3 protein: CASSEAKGSQPQHF

CDR3 length: 14
clone size: NA
V gene: TRBV6-2/TRBV6-3
D gene: NA
J gene: TRBJ2-2
CDR3 DNA: TGTGCCAGCACACCAGCTACCTCCCCCGGGGAGCTGTTTTTT
CDR3 protein: CASTPATSPGELFF

CDR3 length: 15
clone size: NA
V gene: TRBV19
D gene: NA
J gene: TRBJ2-1
CDR3 DNA: TGTGCCAGTAGTGGTGACCGGGGGGCGGCCAATGAGCAGTTCTTC
CDR3 protein: CASSGDRGAANEQFF

CDR3 length: 15
clone size: NA
V gene: TRBV7-9
D gene: TRBD2
J gene: TRBJ2-7
CDR3 DNA: TGTGCCAGCAGTCCTTCACTAGCGAACACCTACGAGCAGTACTTC
CDR3 protein: CASSPSLANTYEQYF

CDR3 length: 19
clone size: few
V gene: TRBV7-2
D gene: TRBD2
J gene: TRBJ2-7
CDR3 DNA: TGTGCCAGCAGCTCGCAATCTTTAGCGGGAGTGTATTCCCCTCACGAGCAGTACTTC
CDR3 protein: CASSSQSLAGVYSPHEQYF

CDR3 length: 19
clone size: NA
V gene: TRBV5-6
D gene: TRBD2
J gene: TRBJ2-7
CDR3 DNA: TGTGCCAGCAGCTTGGCCCTCGGGCTAGCGGGGGGGAGCTCCTACGAGCAGTACTTC
CDR3 protein: CASSLALGLAGGSSYEQYF

CDR3 length: 12
clone size: NA
V gene: TRBV15
D gene: NA
J gene: TRBJ2-3
CDR3 DNA: TGTGCCACCAGCAGAGACCAGGATGCGCAGTATTTT
CDR3 protein: CATSRDQDAQYF

CDR3 length: 18
clone size: NA
V gene: TRBV3-1
D gene: NA
J gene: TRBJ2-6
CDR3 DNA: TGTGCCAGCAGCCAGCATATTGGGCAATCCTCTGGGGCCAACGTCCTGACTTTC
CDR3 protein: CASSQHIGQSSGANVLTF

CDR3 length: 15
clone size: few
V gene: TRBV5-5
D gene: TRBD1
J gene: TRBJ2-5
CDR3 DNA: TGTGCCAGCAGGCCCGGGACAGGGGGCGCAGAGACCCAGTACTTC
CDR3 protein: CASRPGTGGAETQYF

CDR3 length: 14
clone size: NA
V gene: TRBV7-9
D gene: TRBD2
J gene: TRBJ2-1
CDR3 DNA: TGTGCCAGCAGCTTAGACCCTCTTGGGCGGGAGTTGTTCTTC
CDR3 protein: CASSLDPLGRELFF

CDR3 length: 14
clone size: NA
V gene: TRBV5-1
D gene: TRBD1
J gene: TRBJ2-1
CDR3 DNA: TGCGCCAGCAGCAGGGGACAGACCTACAATGAGCAGTTCTTC
CDR3 protein: CASSRGQTYNEQFF

CDR3 length: 12
clone size: NA
V gene: TRBV12-3/TRBV12-4
D gene: NA
J gene: TRBJ2-5
CDR3 DNA: TGTGCCAGCAGTTTAATCCAAGAGGCCCAGTACTTC
CDR3 protein: CASSLIQEAQYF

CDR3 length: 14
clone size: NA
V gene: TRBV10-3
D gene: NA
J gene: TRBJ2-2
CDR3 DNA: TGTGCCATCAGACGGAGTACGGGCACCGGGGAGCTGTTTTTT
CDR3 protein: CAIRRSTGTGELFF

CDR3 length: 15
clone size: many
V gene: TRBV6-2/TRBV6-3
D gene: NA
J gene: TRBJ1-2
CDR3 DNA: TGTGCCAGCGTCTACCTCCCAGGGATGGAATATGGCTACACCTTC
CDR3 protein: CASVYLPGMEYGYTF

CDR3 length: 16
clone size: NA
V gene: TRBV19
D gene: TRBD1
J gene: TRBJ1-6
CDR3 DNA: TGTGCCAGTAGTATCTCGGGACAGAGAGCATCTTCACCCCTCCACTTT
CDR3 protein: CASSISGQRASSPLHF